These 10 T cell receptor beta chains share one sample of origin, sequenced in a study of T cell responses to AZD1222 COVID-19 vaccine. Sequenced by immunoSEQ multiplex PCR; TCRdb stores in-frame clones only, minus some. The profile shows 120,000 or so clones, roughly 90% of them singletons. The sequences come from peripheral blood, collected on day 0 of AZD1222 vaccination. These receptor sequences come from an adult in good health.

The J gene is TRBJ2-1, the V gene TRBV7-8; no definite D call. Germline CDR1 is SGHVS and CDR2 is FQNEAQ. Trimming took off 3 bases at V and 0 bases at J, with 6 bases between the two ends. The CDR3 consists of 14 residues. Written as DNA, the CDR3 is TGTGCCAGCAGCTTTAGGCGCTCCTACAATGAGCAGTTCTTC. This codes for CASSFRRSYNEQFF.

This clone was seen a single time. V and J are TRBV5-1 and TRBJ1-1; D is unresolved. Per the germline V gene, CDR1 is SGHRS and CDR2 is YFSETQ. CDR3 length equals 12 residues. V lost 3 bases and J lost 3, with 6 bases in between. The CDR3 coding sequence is TGCGCCAGCAGCTACCAGGACACTGAAGCTTTCTTT. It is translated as CASSYQDTEAFF.

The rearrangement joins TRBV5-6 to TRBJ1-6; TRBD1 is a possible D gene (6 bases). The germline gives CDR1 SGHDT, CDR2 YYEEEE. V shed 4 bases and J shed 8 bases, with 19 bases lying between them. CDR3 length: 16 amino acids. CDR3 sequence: CASSPGARVGDSPLHF. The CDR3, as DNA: TGTGCCAGCAGCCCGGGGGCCAGGGTAGGAGATTCACCCCTCCACTTT.

The CDR3 DNA follows: TGTGCCAGCAGCTTAGATAGGGACAGGGAGCAGTTCTTC. Residues: CASSLDRDREQFF. J is TRBJ2-1 and V is TRBV11-2; 8 bases are a match to TRBD1. The CDR3 runs to 13 residues. V was clipped by 0 bases and J by 10 bases; unmatched bases: 2. The V gene's germline CDR1 is SGHAT and CDR2 FQNNGV.

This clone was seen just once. The CDR3 DNA follows: TGTGCCAGCAGGGCAGGGGCCACCAATGAGCAGTTCTTC. Amino acids: CASRAGATNEQFF. The rearrangement joins TRBV12-3 or TRBV12-4 to TRBJ2-1; D is possibly TRBD1 (6 bases). V was clipped by 6 bases and J by 6 bases, with 12 bases between them. The CDR3 sequence is 13 residues long.

This CDR3 reads CASSTATGTSSQETQYF. The CDR3 bases are TGTGCCAGTAGTACGGCGACCGGGACTAGCAGCCAAGAGACCCAGTACTTC. This chain uses TRBV19 with TRBJ2-5, with 9 bases that match TRBD2. The trim removed 4 bases at V and 1 base at J, leaving 10 bases unmatched. CDR3 size: 17 residues. CDR1 and CDR2 (germline): LNHDA, SQIVND (reference sequence).

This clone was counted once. CDR3: CASSQGQGTYEQYF. CDR3 nucleotides: TGTGCCAGCAGCCAGGGACAGGGGACCTACGAGCAGTACTTC. The rearrangement uses TRBV3-1 (or the pseudogene TRBV3-2) and TRBJ2-7, with 10 positions matching TRBD1. The germline gives CDR1 LGHDT, CDR2 YNNKEL (reference sequence). This CDR3 has 14 amino acids. J lost 2 bases, V lost 3 bases, and 1 base had no gene match.

For the CDR3, the DNA is TGCAGCGTTTTTAGGATGAACACCGGGGAGCTGTTTTTT. This sequence encodes CSVFRMNTGELFF. V is TRBV29-1 and J is TRBJ2-2; D unclear. The germline CDR1 and CDR2 sequences are SQVTM and ANQGSEA. The CDR3 loop spans 13 amino acids. Trimming shortened V by 5 bases and J by 1 base, and 8 bases separated the two germline ends.

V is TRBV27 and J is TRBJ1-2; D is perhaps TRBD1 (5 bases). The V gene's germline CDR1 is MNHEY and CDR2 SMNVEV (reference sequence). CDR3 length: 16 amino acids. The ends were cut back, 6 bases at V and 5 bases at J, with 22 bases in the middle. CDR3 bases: TGTGCCAGCAGGCCGGACGTAGGGACCCTAACGTATGGCTACACCTTC. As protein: CASRPDVGTLTYGYTF.

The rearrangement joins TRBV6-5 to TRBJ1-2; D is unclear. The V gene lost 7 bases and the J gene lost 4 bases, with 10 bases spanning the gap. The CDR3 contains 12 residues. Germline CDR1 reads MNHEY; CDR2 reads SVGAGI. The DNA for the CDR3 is TGTGCCAGCACTGCGGGCATCTATGGCTACACCTTC. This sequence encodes CASTAGIYGYTF.